These T cell receptor beta chains were read from a single sample in a study of blood T cell repertoires in COVID-19. The data were produced by immunoSEQ multiplex PCR, yet TCRdb's version contains in-frame clones alone and is incomplete. The repertoire consists of about 67,000 clones, with more than 75% occurring once and the leading ten covering around 5%. The sequenced sample consisted of peripheral blood. The source is a man in his fifties with active COVID-19. CDR3s include the opening cysteine and the closing phenylalanine or tryptophan. The listing skips clone size in some rows; elsewhere it reads once, few, many or a size class.

v_call	j_call	clone_size	cdr3_aa
TRBV4-3	TRBJ2-2	NA	CASSQQYGVAGGRTGELFF
TRBV4-2	TRBJ1-6	once	CASSQGTANNSPLHF
TRBV3-1/TRBV3-2	TRBJ2-3	NA	CASSQAGRDTQYF
TRBV9	TRBJ2-1	once	CASSVEGTRYNEQFF
TRBV7-2	TRBJ2-7	NA	CASSPTRLTYEQYF
TRBV27	TRBJ2-6	NA	CASSLFSMANVLTF
TRBV30	TRBJ1-2	NA	CAWSVLRTGQNYGYTF
TRBV10-3	TRBJ1-2	once	CAISESSGALNGYTF
TRBV28	TRBJ2-6	NA	CASSPRTLVMRANVLTF
TRBV5-4	TRBJ2-5	NA	CASSSGTVQETQYF
TRBV12-3/TRBV12-4	TRBJ1-5	NA	CASRRGGQPQHF
TRBV6-2/TRBV6-3	TRBJ2-1	NA	CASSRGTSGSWVGYNEQFF
TRBV9	TRBJ2-1	NA	CASSGFGGLRDEQFF
TRBV3-1/TRBV3-2	TRBJ1-1	NA	CASSPDSNTEAFF
TRBV11-1	TRBJ2-1	NA	CASSLAHGYEQFF
TRBV3-1/TRBV3-2	TRBJ2-2	NA	CASSQGRTSGMGDTGELFF
TRBV3-1/TRBV3-2	TRBJ2-7	NA	CASSHWGQSRYEQYF
TRBV9	TRBJ2-7	NA	CASSVSGYEQYF
TRBV6-2/TRBV6-3	TRBJ2-7	NA	CASSRAGTSYEQYF
TRBV9	TRBJ2-7	NA	CASSVGVAGGPGEQYF
TRBV30	TRBJ2-2	few	CAWNYRPGGELFF
TRBV5-1	TRBJ2-3	NA	CASSLEQTQYF
TRBV6-6	TRBJ2-1	NA	CASSHLGAGPYNEQFF
TRBV2	TRBJ2-3	NA	CASSLGSDTQYF
TRBV4-3	TRBJ2-1	NA	CASSRTSGSYNEQFF
TRBV4-2	TRBJ2-1	NA	CASSQDLTSSYNEQFF
TRBV2	TRBJ2-2	once	CAIDRVGTGELFF